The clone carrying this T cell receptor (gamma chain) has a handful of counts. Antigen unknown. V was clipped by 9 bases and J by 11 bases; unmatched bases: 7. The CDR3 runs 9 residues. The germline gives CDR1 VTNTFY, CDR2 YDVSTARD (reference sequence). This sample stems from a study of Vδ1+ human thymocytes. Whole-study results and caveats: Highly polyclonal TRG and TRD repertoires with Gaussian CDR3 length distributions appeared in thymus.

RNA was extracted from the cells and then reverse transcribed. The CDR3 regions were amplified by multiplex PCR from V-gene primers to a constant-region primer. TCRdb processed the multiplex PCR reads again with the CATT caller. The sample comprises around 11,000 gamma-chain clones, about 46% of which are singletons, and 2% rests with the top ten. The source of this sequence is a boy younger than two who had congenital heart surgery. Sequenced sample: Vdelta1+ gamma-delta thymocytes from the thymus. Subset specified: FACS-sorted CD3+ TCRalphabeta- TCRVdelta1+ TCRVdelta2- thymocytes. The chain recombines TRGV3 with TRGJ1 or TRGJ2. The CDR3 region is CATLREKLF. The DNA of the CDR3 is TGTGCCACCCTACGCGAGAAACTCTTT.